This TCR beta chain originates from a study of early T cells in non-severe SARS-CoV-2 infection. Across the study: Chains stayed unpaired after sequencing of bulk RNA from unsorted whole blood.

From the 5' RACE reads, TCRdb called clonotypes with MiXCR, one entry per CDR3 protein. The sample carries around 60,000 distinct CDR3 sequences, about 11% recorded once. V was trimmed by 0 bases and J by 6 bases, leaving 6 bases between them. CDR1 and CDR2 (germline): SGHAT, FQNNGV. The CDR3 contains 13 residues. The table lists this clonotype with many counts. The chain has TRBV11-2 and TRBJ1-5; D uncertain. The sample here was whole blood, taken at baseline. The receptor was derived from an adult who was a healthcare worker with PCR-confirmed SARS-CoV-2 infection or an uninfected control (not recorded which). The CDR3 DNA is TGTGCCAGCAGCTTAGATCCCGTTCAGCCCCAGCATTTT. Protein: CASSLDPVQPQHF. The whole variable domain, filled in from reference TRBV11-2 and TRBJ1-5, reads EAGVAQSPRYKIIEKRQSVAFWCNPISGHATLYWYQQILGQGPKLLIQFQNNGVVDDSQLPKDRFSAERLKGVDSTLKIQPAKLEDSAVYLCASSLDPVQPQHFGDGTRLSIL.